This T cell receptor (beta chain) was retrieved from a study of blood T cells in healthy people across ages. With 3 bases clipped from V and 1 base from J, the junction kept 5 bases outside the gene matches. Germline V gene data show CDR1 as DFQATT and CDR2 as SNEGSKA (reference sequence). The CDR3 loop spans 14 amino acids. The authors ran a second PCR of roughly 6 to 11 cycles using a sample-barcoded 5' primer and a J-beta primer mix. TCRdb processed the 5' RACE reads anew with MiXCR; each CDR3 protein has one entry. The sample holds some 760,000 distinct CDR3 sequences; 25% are singletons and the top ten take just under 9.5%. These sequences were also reported in another study, on T cells of mothers and their children.

The J gene is TRBJ2-5, the V gene TRBV20-1; 7 positions agree with TRBD2. Sequenced: blood. The source is a boy aged 10-17 years in good health. The DNA for the CDR3 is TGCAGTGCTAGTGGTTGGGGGGGCCAAGAGACCCAGTACTTC. Its translation: CSASGWGGQETQYF.